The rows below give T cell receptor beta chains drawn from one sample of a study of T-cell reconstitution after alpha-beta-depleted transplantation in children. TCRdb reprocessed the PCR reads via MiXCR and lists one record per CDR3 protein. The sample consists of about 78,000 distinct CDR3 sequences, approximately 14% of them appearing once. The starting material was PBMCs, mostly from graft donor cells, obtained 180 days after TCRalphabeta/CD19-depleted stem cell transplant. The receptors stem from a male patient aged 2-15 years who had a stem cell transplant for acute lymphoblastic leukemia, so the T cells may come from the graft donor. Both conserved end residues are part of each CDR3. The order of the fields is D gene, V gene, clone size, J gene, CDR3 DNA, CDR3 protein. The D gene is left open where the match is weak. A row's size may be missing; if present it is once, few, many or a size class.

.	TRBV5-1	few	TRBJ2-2	TGCGCCAGCAGTTTGATTCTCGGCACCGGGGAGCTGTTTTTT	CASSLILGTGELFF
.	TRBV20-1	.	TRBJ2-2	TGCAGTGCCGTGTCCTTCAGGGTTTGGGGAGGGGAGCTGTTTTTT	CSAVSFRVWGGELFF
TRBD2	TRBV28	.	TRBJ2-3	TGTGCCAGCACGGGGGGAATTCTCACAGATACGCAGTATTTT	CASTGGILTDTQYF
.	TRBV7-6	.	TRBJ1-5	TGTGCCAGCAGCTTATCGGGGGGCAGTCAGCCCCAGCATTTT	CASSLSGGSQPQHF
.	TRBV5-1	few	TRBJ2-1	TGCGCCAGCAGCTTGGGAAATGAGCAGTTCTTC	CASSLGNEQFF
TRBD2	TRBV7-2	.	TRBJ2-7	TGTGCCAGCAGCTTAGAGACTAGCTTCTACGAGCAGTACTTC	CASSLETSFYEQYF
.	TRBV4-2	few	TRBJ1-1	TGTGCCAGCAGTCCCCCCACGGGGAACACTGAAGCTTTCTTT	CASSPPTGNTEAFF
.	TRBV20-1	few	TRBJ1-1	TGCAGTGCCTGGGAGGAGCTGAACACTGAAGCTTTCTTT	CSAWEELNTEAFF
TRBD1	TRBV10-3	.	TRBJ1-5	TGTGCCATCAGCGAGGGACAGGGCAATCAGCCCCAGCATTTT	CAISEGQGNQPQHF
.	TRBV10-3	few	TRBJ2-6	TGTGCCATCAGTGAGTTCGAAGGGGGAACTGGGGCCAACGTCCTGACTTTC	CAISEFEGGTGANVLTF
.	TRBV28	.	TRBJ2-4	TGTGCCAGCAAGGCCGGGCGGAACATTCAGTACTTC	CASKAGRNIQYF
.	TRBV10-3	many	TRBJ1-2	TGTGCCATCGGTGGGACATCCCGAGGTGGCTACACCTTC	CAIGGTSRGGYTF
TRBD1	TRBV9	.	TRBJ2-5	TGTGCCAGCAGCGTGAGGGCAGGGGGCACAGAGACCCAGTACTTC	CASSVRAGGTETQYF
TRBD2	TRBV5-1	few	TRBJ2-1	TGCGCCAGCAGCTTGAGACTAGCGGGTTTGGGGGGAAATGAGCAGTTCTTC	CASSLRLAGLGGNEQFF
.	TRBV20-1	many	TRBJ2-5	TGCAGTGCTCCATCAGGGTGGGAGACCCAGTACTTC	CSAPSGWETQYF
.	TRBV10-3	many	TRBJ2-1	TGTGCCATCACTGACCACAATGAGCAGTTCTTC	CAITDHNEQFF
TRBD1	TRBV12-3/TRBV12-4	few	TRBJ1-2	TGTGCCAGCAGTTCCCTGGGACAGCGTGACTACTATGGCTACACCTTC	CASSSLGQRDYYGYTF
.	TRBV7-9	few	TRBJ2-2	TGTGCCAGCAGCTTATCCAGGGTGGGGACCGGGGAGCTGTTTTTT	CASSLSRVGTGELFF
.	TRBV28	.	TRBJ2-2	TGTGCCAGCAGTTTAGATCTCCCCAGCAATTCCGGGGAGCTGTTTTTT	CASSLDLPSNSGELFF
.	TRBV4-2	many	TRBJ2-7	TGTGCCAGCAGCCAAGGAGCGGGTTCTGCCTACGAGCAGTACTTC	CASSQGAGSAYEQYF
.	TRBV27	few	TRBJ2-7	TGTGCCAGCAGTTTAGGGCAGAACTACGAGCAGTACTTC	CASSLGQNYEQYF
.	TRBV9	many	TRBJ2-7	TGTGCCAGCAGCGTAAGGAGCGGGCCCTCCTACGAGCAGTACTTC	CASSVRSGPSYEQYF
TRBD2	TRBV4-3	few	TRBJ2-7	TGCGCCAGCAGCATTGGACTAGCGATCCACGAGCAGTACTTC	CASSIGLAIHEQYF
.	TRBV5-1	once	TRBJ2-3	TGCGCCAGCAGCCGGACTAACTCAGATACGCAGTATTTT	CASSRTNSDTQYF
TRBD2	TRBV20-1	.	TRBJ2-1	TGCAGTGCTAGAGGGCTAGCGGGGGGCTACAATGAGCAGTTCTTC	CSARGLAGGYNEQFF
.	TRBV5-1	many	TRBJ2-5	TGCGCCAGCAGCTTCACGTTCCAAGAGACCCAGTACTTC	CASSFTFQETQYF
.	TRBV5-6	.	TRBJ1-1	TGTGCCAGCAGCTTAGAAACTGACACTGAAGCTTTCTTT	CASSLETDTEAFF
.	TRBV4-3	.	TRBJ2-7	TGCGCCAGCAGCCAAGAGGGTAGGGGGGAAGAGCAGTACTTC	CASSQEGRGEEQYF
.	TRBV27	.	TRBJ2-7	TGTGCCAGCATCTCCACAGGGTTCAGGGAGCAGTACTTC	CASISTGFREQYF
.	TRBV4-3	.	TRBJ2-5	TGCGCCAGCAGCCAAGATTGGCTAGCGCGAGAAGAGACCCAGTACTTC	CASSQDWLAREETQYF
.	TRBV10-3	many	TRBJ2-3	TGTGCCATCGCCAGGGGCGGAGATACGCAGTATTTT	CAIARGGDTQYF
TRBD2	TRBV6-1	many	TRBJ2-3	TGTGCCAGCAGCAAACTAGCGGGGATAACAGATACGCAGTATTTT	CASSKLAGITDTQYF
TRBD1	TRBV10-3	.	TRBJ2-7	TGTGCCATCCGGACAGGGCAGGCTTACGAGCAGTACTTC	CAIRTGQAYEQYF
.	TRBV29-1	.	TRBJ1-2	TGCAGCGTGGGGGAGGGTCAAGGCTACACCTTC	CSVGEGQGYTF
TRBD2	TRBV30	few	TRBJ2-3	TGTGCCTGGAATGGGCTAGCGGCAATCACAGATACGCAGTATTTT	CAWNGLAAITDTQYF
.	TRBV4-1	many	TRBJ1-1	TGCGCCAGCAGCCAAGATCGTGCGGGGGGGAACACTGAAGCTTTCTTT	CASSQDRAGGNTEAFF
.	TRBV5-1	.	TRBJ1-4	TGCGCCAGCAGCTTGGAGCGGGCAACCTCAACTAATGAAAAACTGTTTTTT	CASSLERATSTNEKLFF
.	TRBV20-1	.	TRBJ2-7	TGCAGTGCTTCGTCCCTTTTAATACCCTACGAGCAGTACTTC	CSASSLLIPYEQYF
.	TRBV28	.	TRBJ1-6	TGTGCCAGCAGTTTCTTGCAGCAGAATTCACCCCTCCACTTT	CASSFLQQNSPLHF
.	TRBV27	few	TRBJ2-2	TGTGCCAGCAGTTTCAGGGTGGCCGGGGAGCTGTTTTTT	CASSFRVAGELFF